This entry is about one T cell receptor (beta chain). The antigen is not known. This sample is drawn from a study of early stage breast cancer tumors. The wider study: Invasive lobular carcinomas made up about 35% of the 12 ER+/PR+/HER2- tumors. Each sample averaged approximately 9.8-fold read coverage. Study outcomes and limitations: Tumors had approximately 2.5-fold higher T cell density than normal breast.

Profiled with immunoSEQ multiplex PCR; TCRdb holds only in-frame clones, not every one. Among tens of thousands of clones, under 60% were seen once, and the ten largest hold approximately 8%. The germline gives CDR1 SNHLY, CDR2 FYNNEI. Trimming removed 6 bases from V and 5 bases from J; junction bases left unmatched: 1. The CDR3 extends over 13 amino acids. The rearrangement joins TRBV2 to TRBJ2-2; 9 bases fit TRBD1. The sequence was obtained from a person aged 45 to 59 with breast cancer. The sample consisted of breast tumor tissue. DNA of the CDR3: TGTGCCAGCAGGGGACAGGGAACCGGGGAGCTGTTTTTT. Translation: CASRGQGTGELFF.